A selection of T cell receptor beta chains follows, all from one sample in a study of control samples from healthy donors and cancer patients. Assay: immunoSEQ multiplex PCR; the TCRdb copy retains only in-frame clones and omits some. The table shows tens of thousands of clones, with 65% to 85% occurring only once. The sample was PBMCs. These receptors were obtained from a man between 65 and 85 years old with lung cancer. Each CDR3 is given with its conserved first and last residue.

CASSLRQGGETQYF	TRBV13	TRBJ2-5	14
CASSPGLGYEQYF	TRBV9	TRBJ2-7	13
CASSPDAGRANEKLFF	TRBV5-5	TRBJ1-4	16
CASSLWSGIANYGYTF	TRBV11-2	TRBJ1-2	16
CASSQRRGSYEQYF	TRBV14	TRBJ2-7	14
CASSIQGVETQYF	TRBV6-5	TRBJ2-5	13
CASSSTGVWNTIYF	TRBV18	TRBJ1-3	14
CASSLGTRYEQYF	TRBV18	TRBJ2-7	13
CASSLGVRPNYGYTF	TRBV7-2	TRBJ1-2	15
CASSSSGRDTQYF	TRBV7-9	TRBJ2-3	13
CATRLGYGTDTQYF	TRBV5-1	TRBJ2-3	14
CAWRGGPGEQYF	TRBV30	TRBJ2-7	12
CASSLNEFGRAGTHTEAFF	TRBV11-2	TRBJ1-1	19
CASSYPDRGSYEQYF	TRBV5-1	TRBJ2-7	15
CASSLLASGGSSSYNEQFF	TRBV27	TRBJ2-1	19
CASSGRVTKNIQYF	TRBV2	TRBJ2-4	14
CASSLGQGGVTEAFF	TRBV7-2	TRBJ1-1	15
CASSPGQSYGYTF	TRBV5-1	TRBJ1-2	13
CASSSGQVNNSPLHF	TRBV7-9	TRBJ1-6	15
CASTIPGSGANEQFF	TRBV6-6	TRBJ2-1	15
CASSPQVWTNTGELFF	TRBV3-1/TRBV3-2	TRBJ2-2	16
CASGSPTGLSLYGYTF	TRBV12-5	TRBJ1-2	16
CASSAGLAGETQYF	TRBV4-1	TRBJ2-5	14
CASSFSRVDSPLHF	TRBV7-2	TRBJ1-6	14
CASSLRAGGLYEQYF	TRBV7-2	TRBJ2-7	15
CSGLDAGTDTQYF	TRBV29-1	TRBJ2-3	13
CASSGGGGYGYTF	TRBV5-1	TRBJ1-2	13
CASSQDLGVRPYNEQFF	TRBV3-1/TRBV3-2	TRBJ2-1	17
CASSLFGANTGELFF	TRBV11-2	TRBJ2-2	15
CSANDLKRQGYSNTEAFF	TRBV20-1	TRBJ1-1	18
CAIKASGGPYNEQFF	TRBV10-3	TRBJ2-1	15
CASSPLANEQFF	TRBV28	TRBJ2-1	12
CASSLSSGGNNEQFF	TRBV7-3	TRBJ2-1	15
CASSSWAGINEQYF	TRBV6-2/TRBV6-3	TRBJ2-7	14
CASSSQTGYTGELFF	TRBV7-3	TRBJ2-2	15
CASADQGNGYTF	TRBV3-1/TRBV3-2	TRBJ1-2	12
CASRVSGFSRNEQFF	TRBV13	TRBJ2-1	15
CASSSGISGGQYTGELFF	TRBV7-9	TRBJ2-2	18
CASSLPHSGANVLTF	TRBV19	TRBJ2-6	15
CATCGTGGTYEQYF	TRBV6-6	TRBJ2-7	14
CASSSYSRVLRGYTF	TRBV27	TRBJ1-2	15
CASSGSGGAVDTQYF	TRBV9	TRBJ2-3	15
CACQRTGGAQAFF	TRBV30	TRBJ1-1	13
CASSIRGRNTGELFF	TRBV19	TRBJ2-2	15
CASSVGDRGESEKLFF	TRBV9	TRBJ1-4	16
CASSRRTGGFGDTQYF	TRBV27	TRBJ2-3	16
CASSDWRGSGNTIYF	TRBV6-1	TRBJ1-3	15
CASSRALGTEDNIQYF	TRBV18	TRBJ2-4	16
CASSKRGVYNEQFF	TRBV21-1	TRBJ2-1	14
CARSLEGTGYNSPLHF	TRBV5-3	TRBJ1-6	16